Given below is one T cell receptor (beta chain) in context. This entry is derived from a study of blood T cell repertoires in COVID-19. Whole-study context: In each case, the material was cDNA or gDNA derived from T cells, B-cell-depleted T cells, or PBMCs.

Allocation to cohorts depended on clinical history reported by the participants. Exposed volunteers were people who met a COVID-19 case within 2 weeks before study entry. The CDR3 loop spans 15 amino acids. Trimming removed 1 base at V and 0 bases at J, with 9 bases between. Germline V lookup: CDR1 LNHDA, CDR2 SQIVND (reference sequence). Method: immunoSEQ multiplex PCR; TCRdb's copy keeps in-frame clones and lacks some. The repertoire holds about 280,000 clones, with roughly 85% as singletons. Sequences were obtained from PBMCs or T cells enriched from blood (not recorded which). The genes are TRBV19 and TRBJ1-2, with D unclear. This sequence originates from a middle-aged man who had been exposed to COVID-19. The CDR3 DNA reads TGTGCCAGTAGTATAGTCACGGTAGCTAACTATGGCTACACCTTC. Protein sequence: CASSIVTVANYGYTF.